Sequencing of this T cell receptor beta chain was carried out in a study of read filtering for tumor transcriptome and immune sequencing. Study details: IR-seq gave about 3.5 to 10.27 million TCR reads per sample; RNA-seq gave about 80 to 1,400.

At the time of active disease, bone marrow was collected from every patient. The V gene end was trimmed by 1 base and the J gene end by 6 bases; junction bases not matched to a gene: 4. CDR1 is MDHEN, CDR2 SYDVKM, per germline. There are 14 residues in the CDR3. The study, taken as a whole, reports: The CD138-negative fraction was mixed bone marrow immune cells, not pure T cells. IR-seq captured clonotypes deeper and more reliably than RNA-seq.

A remark on this clonotype: Antigen: not known. Because the CDR3 is missing its conserved closing phenylalanine or tryptophan, this is likely a read error.

The library was built from 400 to 500 ng RNA with molecular barcoded adaptors for alpha/delta and beta/gamma chains. TCRdb recomputed calls from the reads with MiXCR, one row per CDR3 protein. The repertoire holds about 90,000 distinct CDR3 sequences, with around 12% as singletons. Sequencing was done on a sample of a population of CD138-negative cells sorted from bone marrow. The sequence derives from a donor at least 40 years old with multiple myeloma. The V and J genes are TRBV28 and TRBJ1-2, with 8 bases lining up with TRBD1. The CDR3 coding sequence is TGTGCCAGCAGTTTATCCAGGGGGCGGGATGGCTACACCCTC. Amino acids: CASSLSRGRDGYTL.